Listed below are T cell receptor beta chains from one sample, sequenced in a study of PD-L1 blockade in urothelial cancer. The data were produced by immunoSEQ multiplex PCR, yet TCRdb's version contains in-frame clones alone and is incomplete. This table has fewer than 90,000 clones, more than 85% appearing once. This specimen consisted of PBMCs, obtained around atezolizumab (anti-PD-L1) treatment. Every receptor here comes from a woman aged 80 or over with urothelial cancer. Both conserved end residues are part of each CDR3. The D gene is left open where the match is weak. Rows give clone size only sometimes, using once, few, many, or a class for an expanded clone.

>TRBV27|.|.|TRBJ2-6
TGTGCCAGCAGTTTATCGCACCGGGGCTCTGGGGCCAACGTCCTGACTTTC
CASSLSHRGSGANVLTF
>TRBV29-1|.|TRBD2|TRBJ2-1
TGCAGCGTTGCTCTAGCGGGAGGTGGCGAGCAGTTCTTC
CSVALAGGGEQFF
>TRBV29-1|.|TRBD1|TRBJ1-2
TGCAGCGGCCAGGGGGATCGGGGCTACACCTTC
CSGQGDRGYTF
>TRBV7-2|.|TRBD1|TRBJ2-7
TGTGCCAGCAGCGTCCGGGACAGGAGGATGCAGTACTTC
CASSVRDRRMQYF
>TRBV7-7|.|TRBD2|TRBJ2-3
TGTGCCAGCAGCCCCGGACTAGGCACAGATACGCAGTATTTT
CASSPGLGTDTQYF
>TRBV11-3|.|.|TRBJ2-7
TGTGCCAGCAGCTTTGACGGGGAAAGCTCCTACGAGCAGTACTTC
CASSFDGESSYEQYF
>TRBV7-7|.|.|TRBJ1-3
TGTGCCAGCAGTTCTAGCTCTGGAAACACCATATATTTT
CASSSSSGNTIYF
>TRBV18|.|TRBD1|TRBJ1-2
TGTGCCAGCTCACCTGGGACAGGGGAAACTTATAACTATGGCTACACCTTC
CASSPGTGETYNYGYTF
>TRBV28|.|.|TRBJ2-3
TGTGCCAGCAGCCCCCACTCCGCAGATACGCAGTATTTT
CASSPHSADTQYF
>TRBV28|.|.|TRBJ1-3
TGTGCCAGCAGTTTCAGGGACACCATATATTTT
CASSFRDTIYF
>TRBV2|.|TRBD2|TRBJ2-7
TGTGCCAGCAGAAGGAGGCGGGAGATCTCCTACGAGCAGTACTTC
CASRRRREISYEQYF
>TRBV20-1|few|.|TRBJ2-7
TGCAGTGCTAGAGTTAGCTACGAGCAGTACTTC
CSARVSYEQYF
>TRBV2|.|.|TRBJ2-7
TGTGCCAGCAGTGAAGCTGTCAGTATTTACGAGCAGTACTTC
CASSEAVSIYEQYF
>TRBV28|.|TRBD1|TRBJ1-1
TGTGCCAGCAGTCCCCATCGGACAGGGAACACTGAAGCTTTCTTT
CASSPHRTGNTEAFF
>TRBV18|.|TRBD1|TRBJ1-4
TGTGCCAGCTCACCACCGGGACAGGACCTTAATGAAAAACTGTTTTTT
CASSPPGQDLNEKLFF
>TRBV5-1|.|TRBD1|TRBJ2-7
TGCGCCAGCAGCCCAGGACAGGGCCGGGAAGAGCAGTACTTC
CASSPGQGREEQYF
>TRBV30|.|TRBD1|TRBJ2-5
TGTGCCTGGAGTTTACCGACAGGGGGCATTTGGTACGCGGAGACCCAGTACTTC
CAWSLPTGGIWYAETQYF
>TRBV15|.|TRBD1|TRBJ1-5
TGTGCCACCAGCAGAGATCCGACAGGGGGTCAGCCCCAGCATTTT
CATSRDPTGGQPQHF
>TRBV7-9|few|.|TRBJ2-5
TGTGCCAGCAGCTTAGCCGGGAGTGGAGAGACCCAGTACTTC
CASSLAGSGETQYF
>TRBV13|.|.|TRBJ2-1
TGTGCCAGCAGCCTTCTCTACAATGAGCAGTTCTTC
CASSLLYNEQFF
>TRBV2|.|.|TRBJ1-4
TGTGCCAGCAGTGAATTAATGGGGCCTAATGAAAAACTGTTTTTT
CASSELMGPNEKLFF
>TRBV25-1|.|.|TRBJ2-7
TGTGCCAGCAGTGAATTGCCAGGGAACGAGCAGTACTTC
CASSELPGNEQYF
>TRBV5-4|.|TRBD2|TRBJ2-5
TGTGCCAGCAGCCCCGCCGGACTAGCGGGAGTCCAAGAGACCCAGTACTTC
CASSPAGLAGVQETQYF
>TRBV28|.|TRBD2|TRBJ2-2
TGTGCCAGCAGTTTTGTATTCACTAGCGGGAGACCGAACACCGGGGAGCTGTTTTTT
CASSFVFTSGRPNTGELFF
>TRBV2|once|TRBD1|TRBJ2-7
TGTGCCAGCAGAGAACCGGGACAGGGGTCCTACGAGCAGTACTTC
CASREPGQGSYEQYF
>TRBV27|.|TRBD2|TRBJ2-3
TGTGCCAGCACCTCCGGGACTAGCGGGAGGGCCTCCCCAGATACGCAGTATTTT
CASTSGTSGRASPDTQYF
>TRBV30|.|TRBD2|TRBJ2-7
TGTGCCTGGACTACGGGACTAGAAAGAGAGTACGAGCAGTACTTC
CAWTTGLEREYEQYF
>TRBV9|.|TRBD1|TRBJ2-7
TGTGCCAGCAGCGTAGTGGGGGACAGCTACGAGCAGTACTTC
CASSVVGDSYEQYF
>TRBV10-3|.|TRBD1|TRBJ2-3
TGTGCCATCAGCGGGACAGCTAGCACAGATACGCAGTATTTT
CAISGTASTDTQYF
>TRBV10-2|.|.|TRBJ1-4
TGCGCCAGCAGTTTAATTCCGAACAGGTTAACTAATGAAAAACTGTTTTTT
CASSLIPNRLTNEKLFF
>TRBV30|.|TRBD1|TRBJ1-2
TGTGCCTGGAGCCCACTACGTACAGGGGGAGGCGGCTACACCTTC
CAWSPLRTGGGGYTF
>TRBV11-2|.|.|TRBJ2-1
TGTGCCAGCAGCTTAGAGCTAGAGCAGTTCTTC
CASSLELEQFF
>TRBV30|.|.|TRBJ1-1
TGTGCCTGGAGGCTGGGGGGGGCCCAAAGTACTGAAGCTTTCTTT
CAWRLGGAQSTEAFF
>TRBV7-9|once|TRBD2|TRBJ2-1
TGTGCCAGCAGCTTAGGGAGCGGGAAGTACAATGAGCAGTTCTTC
CASSLGSGKYNEQFF
>TRBV28|.|.|TRBJ2-7
TGTGCCAGCAGTGTCCCGGGACTCACCTACGAGCAGTACTTC
CASSVPGLTYEQYF
>TRBV7-8|.|TRBD1|TRBJ1-1
TGTGCCAGCAGCTTACGCCAGGGGGCGCGGACTGAAGCTTTCTTT
CASSLRQGARTEAFF
>TRBV2|.|.|TRBJ2-1
TGTGCCGGGGGAAAACAGGGCTCCTACAATGAGCAGTTCTTC
CAGGKQGSYNEQFF
>TRBV28|.|TRBD2|TRBJ2-7
TGTGCCAGCAGAAGCGGGAGGGATTCCTACGAGCAGTACTTC
CASRSGRDSYEQYF
>TRBV7-6|.|TRBD1|TRBJ2-7
TGTGCCAGCAGCACCCGGGACAGGGAAGCCGAGCAGTACTTC
CASSTRDREAEQYF